These 20 T cell receptor beta chains share one sample of origin, sequenced in a study of graft-versus-host responses after intestinal transplantation. The assay was immunoSEQ multiplex PCR, and TCRdb's table has in-frame clones only and misses some. The sample has 85,000 to 100,000 clones, around 93% seen once. Their cognate antigens are unknown. The sample was unstimulated CD4+ T cells sorted from spleen or lymph node cells, taken before transplant. The receptors shown here come from a human donor who was the organ donor for an intestinal transplant.

This CDR3 is CAISGLSNTGELFF. As DNA, the CDR3 is TGTGCCATCTCGGGACTTTCGAACACCGGGGAGCTGTTTTTT. V gene TRBV10-3 combines with J gene TRBJ2-2; D is possibly TRBD2 (6 bases). The CDR3 totals 14 residues. CDR1 and CDR2 from the germline V gene are ENHRY and SYGVKD. With 8 bases removed from V and 0 bases from J, the gap between germline ends came to 10 bases.

The rearrangement joins TRBV6-6 to TRBJ1-1; TRBD1 might be the D (5 bases). Trimming pared 6 bases from V and 7 bases from J, leaving 15 bases between. The CDR3 is 13 amino acids. Germline-derived CDR1 and CDR2 are MNHNY and SVGAGI (reference sequence). The CDR3 bases are TGTGCCAGCAGCCCTGGCAGGGTATATGAAGCTTTCTTT. This gives the protein CASSPGRVYEAFF.

The V call is TRBV5-1, the J call TRBJ2-3, with a tentative D call TRBD1 (5 bases). Trimming took off 0 bases at V and 4 bases at J, with 12 bases between the two ends. The CDR3 has 15 residues. Germline V gene lookup returns CDR1 SGHRS and CDR2 YFSETQ. The CDR3 region has the DNA TGCGCCAGCAGCTTGGCGGTAGGGGCCGCAGATACGCAGTATTTT. Amino acid sequence: CASSLAVGAADTQYF.

The chain has TRBV5-1 and TRBJ2-2; possible D gene TRBD2, 5 bases. Germline values: CDR1 SGHRS, CDR2 YFSETQ. The CDR3 spans 14 residues. Between the trimmed V and J ends, which lost 4 bases and 3 bases, there was a span of 10 bases. The CDR3 DNA follows: TGCGCCAGCAGCGCAAGGAGGCACACCGGGGAGCTGTTTTTT. Translated, it gives CASSARRHTGELFF.

The chain has TRBV18 and TRBJ2-1; weak D call: TRBD1 (6 bases). Germline assignment: CDR1 KGHSH and CDR2 LQKENI. The V end was cut by 3 bases, the J end by 1 base, with 10 bases between. The CDR3 sequence is 15 residues long. The CDR3 region is CASSPNRDSYNEQFF. DNA for the CDR3: TGTGCCAGCTCACCCAACAGGGATTCCTACAATGAGCAGTTCTTC.

The V gene is TRBV19, the J gene TRBJ2-5, with D perhaps matching TRBD2 (7 bases). Per germline, CDR1 LNHDA and CDR2 SQIVND (reference sequence). The V and J ends lost 4 bases and 4 bases respectively, with 10 bases between them. There are 13 residues in the CDR3. CDR3 DNA: TGTGCCAGTAGTAACAGGGAGGGAGAGACCCAGTACTTC. It encodes CASSNREGETQYF.

The chain links TRBV7-8 to TRBJ1-4, with 8 bases that match TRBD1. With 0 bases clipped from V and 10 bases from J, the junction kept 1 base outside the gene matches. This CDR3 has 13 residues. Germline V CDR1 and CDR2: SGHVS, FQNEAQ. CDR3 sequence: CASSLAGQGKLFF. In DNA, the CDR3 is TGTGCCAGCAGCTTAGCCGGACAGGGAAAACTGTTTTTT.

The V and J genes are TRBV5-4 and TRBJ1-3, with TRBD1 matching over 7 bases. The CDR3 has 13 amino acids. J was trimmed by 4 bases and V by 6 bases; bases with no gene match: 4. In germline, CDR1 is SGHNT, CDR2 YYREEE (reference sequence). The CDR3 reads CASNAGQGNTIYF. As DNA, the CDR3 is TGTGCCAGCAACGCGGGACAGGGAAACACCATATATTTT. The whole variable domain, filled in from reference TRBV5-4 and TRBJ1-3, reads ETGVTQSPTHLIKTRGQQVTLRCSSQSGHNTVSWYQQALGQGPQFIFQYYREEENGRGNFPPRFSGLQFPNYSSELNVNALELDDSALYLCASNAGQGNTIYFGEGSWLTVV.

The chain uses TRBV5-6 and TRBJ2-5, with a possible D match to TRBD1 (5 bases). This CDR3 spans 13 amino acids. CDR1 is SGHDT, CDR2 YYEEEE, per germline. V was shortened by 4 bases and J by 2 bases, with 9 bases between the two germline ends. CDR3 loop: CASSRQLQETQYF. CDR3 nucleotide sequence: TGTGCCAGCAGCAGACAGCTTCAAGAGACCCAGTACTTC.

The V gene is TRBV25-1, the J gene TRBJ2-3, with D maybe TRBD1 (5 bases). Trimming stripped 5 bases from V and 6 bases from J, with 18 bases between. The CDR3 has 15 amino acids. The germline CDR1 and CDR2 sequences are MGHDK and SYGVNS. The CDR3, as DNA: TGTGCCAGCAGTAAGGGGAACACGGGTTGGGATACGCAGTATTTT. This codes for CASSKGNTGWDTQYF.

V and J are TRBV6-5 and TRBJ2-1, with 7 bases matching TRBD2. The V and J ends lost 2 bases and 10 bases, in that order; junction bases with no gene match: 11. Germline lookup yields CDR1 MNHEY and CDR2 SVGAGI. The CDR3 has 15 residues. CDR3 protein: CASSYVGTIGSEQFF. As DNA, the CDR3 is TGTGCCAGCAGTTACGTCGGGACTATTGGATCCGAGCAGTTCTTC.

The chain employs TRBV10-1 and TRBJ2-7, with D perhaps matching TRBD1 (6 bases). The CDR3 runs 14 residues. V gave up 3 bases and J gave up 2 bases, with 11 bases separating them. Germline V gene data show CDR1 as WNHNN and CDR2 as SYGVQD (reference sequence). The CDR3 spells CASSEHRDPYEQYF. DNA for the CDR3: TGCGCCAGCAGTGAACACAGGGACCCCTACGAGCAGTACTTC.

This chain joins TRBV5-4 and TRBJ2-5; TRBD1 matches 11 bases. V shed 1 base, J shed 5 bases, and the junction held 19 bases outside the gene matches. Germline V lookup: CDR1 SGHNT, CDR2 YYREEE (reference sequence). The CDR3 length is 20 residues. The CDR3 protein is CASSLWGTGGSGAKGETQYF. In DNA form, the CDR3 reads TGTGCCAGCAGCTTGTGGGGGACAGGGGGTTCCGGGGCCAAGGGGGAGACCCAGTACTTC. Based on the CDR3 plus reference TRBV5-4 and TRBJ2-5, the full variable domain is ETGVTQSPTHLIKTRGQQVTLRCSSQSGHNTVSWYQQALGQGPQFIFQYYREEENGRGNFPPRFSGLQFPNYSSELNVNALELDDSALYLCASSLWGTGGSGAKGETQYFGPGTRLLVL.

The chain is built from TRBV7-6 and TRBJ2-1, with D possibly matching TRBD1 (6 bases). The V gene's germline CDR1 is SGHVS and CDR2 FNYEAQ. The CDR3 runs to 20 residues. Deletions cut 5 bases from V and 0 bases from J, with 26 bases between. CDR3 sequence reads: CASSGPGTLKNPSSYNEQFF. CDR3 in DNA: TGTGCCAGCAGCGGACCCGGGACACTGAAAAACCCGAGCTCCTACAATGAGCAGTTCTTC. The variable domain in full, completed from reference TRBV7-6 and TRBJ2-1, reads GAGVSQSPRYKVTKRGQDVALRCDPISGHVSLYWYRQALGQGPEFLTYFNYEAQQDKSGLPNDRFSAERPEGSISTLTIQRTEQRDSAMYRCASSGPGTLKNPSSYNEQFFGPGTRLTVL.

The V and J genes are TRBV10-3 and TRBJ2-3; D call uncertain. Germline V gives CDR1 ENHRY, CDR2 SYGVKD. The CDR3 is 14 amino acids. V was cut by 5 bases and J by 4 bases, with 13 bases left in between. The CDR3 loop is CAISRDIPPDTQYF. The CDR3 nucleotides are TGTGCCATCAGTCGAGATATCCCCCCAGATACGCAGTATTTT.

V and J are TRBV6-1 and TRBJ2-1; 7 nucleotides match TRBD2. The CDR3 is 15 amino acids. Losses at the gene ends were 8 bases for V and 7 bases for J; bases not matched to a gene: 14. The germline CDR1 and CDR2 sequences are MNHNS and SASEGT. CDR3 amino acids: CASGEMTSSRNEQFF. DNA for the CDR3: TGTGCCAGCGGAGAAATGACTAGCAGCAGGAATGAGCAGTTCTTC.

The rearrangement uses TRBV5-1 and TRBJ2-2, with TRBD1 as a possible D gene (7 bases). Germline CDR1 SGHRS, CDR2 YFSETQ. This CDR3 comprises 16 residues. Trimming removed 4 bases from V and 6 bases from J, with 19 bases in between. The CDR3 is CASSLPGLQGAGELFF. The CDR3 region has the DNA TGCGCCAGCAGCCTACCGGGACTCCAGGGGGCCGGGGAGCTGTTTTTT.

This chain joins TRBV29-1 and TRBJ1-1; D is unclear. The CDR3 spans 14 residues. Germline lookup yields CDR1 SQVTM and CDR2 ANQGSEA. Trimming stripped 4 bases from V and 5 bases from J, with 17 bases between. In nucleotides, the CDR3 is TGCAGCGTTGGCCCAAGCCTAGGTCTGACTGAAGCTTTCTTT. Its translation is CSVGPSLGLTEAFF. Full variable domain (outside the CDR3, taken from reference TRBV29-1 and TRBJ1-1): SAVISQKPSRDICQRGTSLTIQCQVDSQVTMMFWYRQQPGQSLTLIATANQGSEATYESGFVIDKFPISRPNLTFSTLTVSNMSPEDSSIYLCSVGPSLGLTEAFFGQGTRLTVV.

The chain is built from TRBV18 and TRBJ2-7, with 9 bases lining up with TRBD1. The CDR3 contains 14 residues. V shed 3 bases, J shed 6 bases, and the junction held 6 bases outside the gene matches. Per germline, CDR1 KGHSH and CDR2 LQKENI. The CDR3, as DNA: TGTGCCAGCTCACCCGGACAGGGGAATAGCGAGCAGTACTTC. Translating gives CASSPGQGNSEQYF.

The chain carries TRBV5-1 and TRBJ2-3; 10 bases are a match to TRBD2. This CDR3 is 14 amino acids long. CDR1 is SGHRS and CDR2 is YFSETQ in the germline V gene. V dropped 4 bases and J dropped 6; count of bases not matched to a gene: 5. DNA for the CDR3: TGCGCCAGCAGCCAGCGGGAGGGCCGGGATACGCAGTATTTT. It codes for CASSQREGRDTQYF.